This TCR beta chain is from a study of blood T cell repertoires in COVID-19. Across the whole study: Samples representing acute and convalescent COVID-19 were sourced from the United States, Italy and Spain. PBMCs, B-cell-depleted T cells, or T cells were the source of the cDNA or gDNA that made up the material.

The CDR3 runs 13 residues. In germline, CDR1 is MNHEY, CDR2 SVGAGI. Trimming shortened V by 7 bases and J by 4 bases, and 13 bases separated the two germline ends. TCRdb keeps only in-frame clones here, not all; method: immunoSEQ multiplex PCR. The table includes 100,000 to 150,000 clones, over 75% detected once. The receptor was derived from a woman older than 75 with acute or convalescent COVID-19. The specimen was peripheral blood. The chain couples TRBV6-5 to TRBJ1-1, with TRBD1 as a possible D gene (5 bases). CDR3 amino acids: CASTAPGLTEAFF. The CDR3 nucleotides read TGTGCCAGCACCGCCCCGGGACTCACTGAAGCTTTCTTT.